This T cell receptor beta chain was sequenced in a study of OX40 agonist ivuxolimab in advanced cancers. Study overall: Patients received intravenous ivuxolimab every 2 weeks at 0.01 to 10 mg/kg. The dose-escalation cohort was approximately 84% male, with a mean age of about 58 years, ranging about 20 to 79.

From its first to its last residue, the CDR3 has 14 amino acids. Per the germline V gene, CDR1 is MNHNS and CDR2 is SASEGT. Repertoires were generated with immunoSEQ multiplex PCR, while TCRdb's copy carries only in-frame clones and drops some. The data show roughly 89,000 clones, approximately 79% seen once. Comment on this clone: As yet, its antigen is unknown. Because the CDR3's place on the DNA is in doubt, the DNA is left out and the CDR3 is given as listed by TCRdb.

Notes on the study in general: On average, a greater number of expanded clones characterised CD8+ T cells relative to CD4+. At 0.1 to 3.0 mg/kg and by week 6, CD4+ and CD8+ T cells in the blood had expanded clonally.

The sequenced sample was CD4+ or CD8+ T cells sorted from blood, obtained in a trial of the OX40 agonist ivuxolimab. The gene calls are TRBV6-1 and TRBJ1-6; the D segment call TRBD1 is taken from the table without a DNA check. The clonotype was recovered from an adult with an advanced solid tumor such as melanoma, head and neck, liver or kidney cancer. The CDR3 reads CASILDSYNSPLHF.